Below are 25 T cell receptor beta chains sequenced from a single sample in a study of Ad26.COV2.S vaccination and SARS-CoV-2 variants. Noted treatment: 19 received Ad26.COV2.S at low or high dose, single or two shots; about 5 received placebo; per-sample allocation not given. Collection of samples fell on day 63 after the first vaccine or placebo injection. Sequenced by immunoSEQ multiplex PCR; TCRdb stores in-frame clones only, minus some. Among a few hundred thousand clones listed, approximately 92% were seen once. The sequenced sample was peripheral blood, obtained in a trial of Ad26.COV2.S vaccine versus placebo. The receptor source for this set is a person between 18 and 60 years old who received the Ad26.COV2.S COVID-19 vaccine or a placebo.

The chain combines TRBV12-3 or TRBV12-4 with TRBJ1-1; D may be TRBD1 (6 bases). Trimming pared 6 bases from V and 9 bases from J, leaving 8 bases between. This CDR3 is 10 amino acids long. The CDR3 here is CASSRDKAFF. For the CDR3, the DNA is TGTGCCAGCAGCCGGGACAAAGCTTTCTTT.

V usage is TRBV5-8 and J usage is TRBJ2-1; either TRBD1 or TRBD2 may supply D (5 bases each). V was pared by 3 bases and J by 0 bases, with 10 bases between. This CDR3 is built from 15 residues. CDR1 is SGHTS, CDR2 YDEGEE, per germline. CDR3 in DNA: TGTGCCAGCAGCTCCTTGGGGGTCTCCTACAATGAGCAGTTCTTC. This codes for CASSSLGVSYNEQFF.

The chain combines TRBV19 with TRBJ2-7, with TRBD1 matching over 8 bases. The CDR3 runs to 14 residues. The V segment lost 3 bases and the J segment 2 bases; nucleotides outside the gene matches: 3. Germline assignment: CDR1 LNHDA and CDR2 SQIVND (reference sequence). The CDR3 bases are TGTGCCAGTAGTATGGACAGGGAAACCTACGAGCAGTACTTC. Its protein is CASSMDRETYEQYF.

V and J are TRBV6-5 and TRBJ2-7; the D gene is possibly TRBD1 (6 bases). The V gene lost 2 bases and the J gene lost 2 bases, with 16 bases spanning the gap. Germline CDR1 and CDR2: MNHEY and SVGAGI. The CDR3 consists of 16 residues. The CDR3 bases are TGTGCCAGCAGTTACCGGGATCACCAGGGGACCTACGAGCAGTACTTC. Amino acid sequence: CASSYRDHQGTYEQYF.

In this sample, this clone turned up once. Written as DNA, the CDR3 is TGTGCCAGCAGCTTAGCGGGGGACACCGCCTACGAGCAGTACTTC. Protein: CASSLAGDTAYEQYF. The gene calls are TRBV11-1 and TRBJ2-7, with a weak D call TRBD1 (6 bases). V lost 0 bases and J lost 2, with 11 bases in between. The CDR3 spans 15 residues. From germline, CDR1 is SGHAT and CDR2 FQDESV (reference sequence).

The chain uses TRBV7-9 and TRBJ2-1; possibly TRBD1 or TRBD2 for D (7 bases each). V was clipped by 7 bases and J by 4 bases, with 14 bases between them. The CDR3 is made up of 14 amino acids. Germline V gives CDR1 SEHNR, CDR2 FQNEAQ (reference sequence). As DNA, the CDR3 is TGTGCCAGCACGGGGGGACAGCTATACAATGAGCAGTTCTTC. Amino acids: CASTGGQLYNEQFF.

This chain uses TRBV6-1 with TRBJ1-5, with unresolved D. The V gene's germline CDR1 is MNHNS and CDR2 SASEGT. This CDR3 has 16 amino acids. Trimming cost V 3 bases and J 0 bases, with 12 bases left between them. The CDR3 DNA sequence: TGTGCCAGCAGTGAGATTTACAAGGGTAGCAATCAGCCCCAGCATTTT. This codes for CASSEIYKGSNQPQHF.

V gene TRBV27 combines with J gene TRBJ2-7; 7 bases line up with TRBD1. Trimming cost V 3 bases and J 4 bases; bases outside gene matches: 3. CDR3 length: 13 residues. Germline V gene lookup returns CDR1 MNHEY and CDR2 SMNVEV (reference sequence). The CDR3 nucleotides read TGTGCCAGCAGTTTCGACAGGGCATACGAGCAGTACTTC. It yields the protein CASSFDRAYEQYF.

This clone was seen a single time. The chain couples TRBV6-2 or TRBV6-3 to TRBJ1-5, with 10 bases lining up with TRBD1. Germline CDR1 and CDR2: MNHEY and SVGEGT. The ends lost 4 bases at V and 6 bases at J; junction bases unmatched: 9. This CDR3 spans 16 amino acids. CDR3 protein: CASSSLTGGDTQPQHF. The DNA for the CDR3 is TGTGCCAGCAGTTCCCTGACAGGGGGCGATACTCAGCCCCAGCATTTT.

CDR3 bases: TGTGCCTGGAGTGTAGGACAGATCTACGAGCAGTACTTC. Its translation is CAWSVGQIYEQYF. The chain recombines TRBV30 with TRBJ2-7; a possible D gene is TRBD1 (6 bases). Trimming shortened V by 0 bases and J by 3 bases, and 9 bases separated the two germline ends. The CDR3 has 13 residues. The germline gives CDR1 GTSNPN, CDR2 SVGIG (reference sequence).

This chain joins TRBV4-2 and TRBJ2-1; TRBD2 aligns across 8 bases. The junction had 3 bases not matched to a gene; V was cut back by 0 bases and J by 2 bases. The CDR3 sequence is 16 residues long. The germline CDR1 and CDR2 sequences are LGHNA and YNFKEQ. The CDR3 DNA reads TGTGCCAGCAGCCAAGACTTAGCGGGAACCTACAATGAGCAGTTCTTC. Encoded protein: CASSQDLAGTYNEQFF.

This chain connects TRBV18 to TRBJ2-1; 7 bases fit TRBD1. The germline gives CDR1 KGHSH, CDR2 LQKENI. The CDR3 totals 15 residues. Unmatched junction bases numbered 6, after V lost 3 bases and J lost 4 bases. CDR3 in DNA: TGTGCCAGCTCACCGGACAGGCCCGAGTACAATGAGCAGTTCTTC. It translates to CASSPDRPEYNEQFF.

This clone is a singleton in its sample. Here the CDR3 reads CASSIDRGNQPQHF. CDR3 bases: TGTGCCAGTAGTATAGATAGGGGGAATCAGCCCCAGCATTTT. The chain couples TRBV19 to TRBJ1-5, with TRBD1 as a possible D gene (6 bases). CDR1 LNHDA and CDR2 SQIVND come from the germline V gene (reference sequence). V lost 0 bases and J 4 bases, leaving 7 bases between the germline ends. The CDR3 spans 14 residues.

The chain combines TRBV3-1 (or the pseudogene TRBV3-2) with TRBJ2-1; TRBD2 aligns across 10 bases. Germline-derived CDR1 and CDR2 are LGHDT and YNNKEL (reference sequence). CDR3 length: 17 residues. V gave up 4 bases and J gave up 9 bases; unmatched junction bases: 15. In DNA form, the CDR3 reads TGTGCCAGCAGCCCAACGGCAGGACGGATAGCGGGAGGTGAGCAGTTCTTC. Encoded protein: CASSPTAGRIAGGEQFF.

V gene TRBV23-1 combines with J gene TRBJ2-7, with TRBD2 identical over 12 bases. TRBV23-1 is an ORF, and what it does is uncertain. This CDR3 has 19 amino acids. The V gene end was trimmed by 0 bases and the J gene end by 3 bases; junction bases not matched to a gene: 12. The CDR3 DNA reads TGCGCCAGCAGTCAATCCGGGACAGTGACTAGCGGGAGATTCTACGAGCAGTACTTC. Translating gives CASSQSGTVTSGRFYEQYF.

This sequence joins TRBV5-6 and TRBJ2-5, with TRBD2 matching 8 bases. There are 17 residues in the CDR3. V lost 4 bases, J lost 7 bases, and 18 bases stayed unmatched. The germline V gene encodes CDR1 SGHDT and CDR2 YYEEEE. CDR3 DNA: TGTGCCAGCAGCGTCGCTCTGGCGGGAGGTTTTTCAGGGACCCAGTACTTC. It yields the protein CASSVALAGGFSGTQYF.

The chain recombines TRBV14 with TRBJ1-6, with D possibly being TRBD1 (5 bases). This CDR3 region has 15 residues. From germline, CDR1 is SGHDN and CDR2 FVKESK. Trimming stripped 0 bases from V and 9 bases from J, with 12 bases between. The CDR3: CASSQDMGVASPLHF. In nucleotides, the CDR3 is TGTGCCAGCAGCCAAGATATGGGGGTAGCTTCACCCCTCCACTTT.

This chain connects TRBV5-6 to TRBJ1-1, with unresolved D. The germline V and J ends were trimmed by 1 base and 10 bases, with 23 bases remaining between them. Germline CDR1 and CDR2: SGHDT and YYEEEE. The CDR3 consists of 16 residues. The CDR3 sequence is CASSLSPVGGGFGAFF. In DNA form, the CDR3 reads TGTGCCAGCAGCTTGTCTCCAGTTGGAGGAGGATTTGGAGCTTTCTTT.

The gene calls are TRBV10-3 and TRBJ2-7; the D gene could be TRBD1 or TRBD2 (6 bases each). Germline V gene data show CDR1 as ENHRY and CDR2 as SYGVKD. Between the trimmed V and J ends, which lost 5 bases and 2 bases, there was a span of 10 bases. This CDR3 is 13 amino acids long. Here the CDR3 DNA reads TGTGCCATCAGTTTCGGGGGCACCTACGAGCAGTACTTC. It is translated as CAISFGGTYEQYF.

This chain links TRBV30 with TRBJ2-2; D is ambiguous. The CDR3 length is 14 residues. The V end lost 3 bases, the J end lost 0 bases, and 8 bases lay between the germline ends. Per germline, CDR1 GTSNPN and CDR2 SVGIG (reference sequence). CDR3 nucleotides: TGTGCCTGGAGAGGCCAAACGAACACCGGGGAGCTGTTTTTT. Its protein is CAWRGQTNTGELFF. Supplemented by reference TRBV30 and TRBJ2-2, the full variable domain reads SQTIHQWPATLVQPVGSPLSLECTVEGTSNPNLYWYRQAAGRGLQLLFYSVGIGQISSEVPQNLSASRPQDRQFILSSKKLLLSDSGFYLCAWRGQTNTGELFFGEGSRLTVL.

The J gene is TRBJ2-3, the V gene TRBV10-3; 9 nucleotides match TRBD2. This CDR3 is built from 14 residues. From germline, CDR1 is ENHRY and CDR2 SYGVKD. The ends lost 8 bases at V and 1 base at J; junction bases unmatched: 4. CDR3 nucleotide sequence: TGTGCCATCTCGGGCGGGAGGGGCACAGATACGCAGTATTTT. It yields the protein CAISGGRGTDTQYF.

V is TRBV7-7 and J is TRBJ2-1; D perhaps matches TRBD1 (5 bases). Germline V lookup: CDR1 SSHAT, CDR2 FNYEAQ (reference sequence). This CDR3 comprises 13 residues. V lost 5 bases, J lost 7 bases, and 12 bases lay in between. CDR3 protein: CASSTYRSNEQFF. The CDR3 coding sequence is TGTGCCAGCAGCACCTACAGGTCTAATGAGCAGTTCTTC.

V and J are TRBV29-1 and TRBJ2-7, with 12 bases identical to TRBD2. The CDR3 contains 14 residues. Germline V CDR1 and CDR2: SQVTM, ANQGSEA. V gave up 7 bases and J gave up 0 bases; unmatched junction bases: 4. In DNA, the CDR3 is TGCAGCGCCGGACTAGCGGGGAGCTCCTACGAGCAGTACTTC. It translates to CSAGLAGSSYEQYF.

The rearrangement links TRBV10-3 to TRBJ2-5; 9 bases match TRBD2. The ends lost 2 bases at V and 5 bases at J; junction bases unmatched: 0. The germline CDR1 and CDR2 sequences are ENHRY and SYGVKD. The CDR3 covers 13 residues. The CDR3 here is CAISEGLAETQYF. The DNA of the CDR3 is TGTGCCATCAGTGAGGGACTAGCGGAGACCCAGTACTTC.

This chain links TRBV4-3 with TRBJ2-7; TRBD2 matches at 11 bases. CDR3 size: 15 residues. The trim removed 2 bases at V and 3 bases at J, leaving 3 bases unmatched. Germline lookup yields CDR1 LGHNA and CDR2 YSLEER. The CDR3 reads CASSQTGTSGYEQYF. The CDR3 DNA reads TGCGCCAGCAGCCAAACCGGGACTAGCGGCTACGAGCAGTACTTC.